The rows below give T cell receptor beta chains drawn from one sample of a study of OX40 agonist ivuxolimab in advanced cancers. The repertoire was sequenced with immunoSEQ multiplex PCR; TCRdb's copy has only in-frame clones and lacks some. The sample lists tens of thousands of clones, 88% occurring once. Material: CD4+ or CD8+ T cells sorted from blood, obtained in a trial of the OX40 agonist ivuxolimab. The source is an adult with an advanced solid tumor such as melanoma, head and neck, liver or kidney cancer. Both conserved end residues are part of each CDR3. A D gene is named only where the DNA matches it firmly. Clone sizes are given selectively: once, few, many, or a class where the clone is expanded.

TRBV7-9,.,TRBJ2-1,TRBD1,CASSSRTGVSYNEQFF,TGTGCCAGCAGCTCCCGGACAGGTGTCTCCTACAATGAGCAGTTCTTC
TRBV29-1,.,TRBJ2-2,.,CSVGQHTGELFF,TGCAGCGTCGGACAGCACACCGGGGAGCTGTTTTTT
TRBV28,.,TRBJ1-2,TRBD1,CASSSHPTGVGYTF,TGTGCCAGCAGTTCTCACCCGACAGGGGTTGGCTACACCTTC
TRBV30,.,TRBJ2-3,TRBD1,CASRQGPDTQYF,TGTGCTTCAAGACAGGGACCCGATACGCAGTATTTT
TRBV4-1,.,TRBJ1-1,.,CASSQDGGAGTEAFF,TGCGCCAGCAGCCAAGATGGTGGGGCAGGCACTGAAGCTTTCTTT
TRBV18,.,TRBJ1-1,.,CASSPVRLNTEAFF,TGTGCCAGCTCACCAGTCAGACTGAACACTGAAGCTTTCTTT
TRBV11-2,.,TRBJ2-7,TRBD2,CASSGGLAGARLYEQYF,TGTGCCAGCAGCGGGGGACTAGCGGGAGCACGATTGTACGAGCAGTACTTC
TRBV18,.,TRBJ2-1,TRBD2,CASSSGTSGRNEQFF,TGTGCCAGCTCATCCGGGACTAGCGGGCGTAATGAGCAGTTCTTC
TRBV2,.,TRBJ2-7,.,CASITSYSSYEQYF,TGTGCCAGCATTACTAGCTACAGCTCCTACGAGCAGTACTTC
TRBV6-1,few,TRBJ2-1,.,CATNGRGSYNEQFF,TGTGCCACCAACGGGCGGGGTTCCTACAATGAGCAGTTCTTC
TRBV6-1,.,TRBJ2-3,.,CASRPAGRDTQYF,TGTGCCAGCAGGCCCGCGGGGCGGGATACGCAGTATTTT
TRBV7-3,.,TRBJ2-6,.,CASSKSRAGSHSGANVLTF,TGTGCCAGCAGCAAAAGTCGGGCGGGCTCTCACTCTGGGGCCAACGTCCTGACTTTC
TRBV7-3,.,TRBJ2-1,TRBD2,CASSARAGEYNEQFF,TGTGCCAGCAGCGCCCGAGCGGGAGAGTACAATGAGCAGTTCTTC
TRBV11-1,.,TRBJ2-7,.,CASSSRRGTYEQYF,TGTGCCAGCAGCTCTCGTAGGGGAACGTACGAGCAGTACTTC
TRBV5-1,.,TRBJ2-7,.,CASSFLVGSTEAYF,TGCGCCAGCAGCTTCCTAGTTGGTTCTACTGAAGCGTACTTC
TRBV19,.,TRBJ2-1,TRBD2,CASQSGGLVKSTYNEQFF,TGTGCCAGTCAGTCCGGAGGACTAGTGAAGTCCACCTACAATGAGCAGTTCTTC
TRBV9,once,TRBJ2-7,.,CASSVGGTYEQYF,TGTGCCAGCAGCGTAGGGGGCACGTACGAGCAGTACTTC
TRBV7-6,.,TRBJ1-6,.,CASSLADNSPLHF,TGTGCCAGCAGCTTAGCGGACAATTCACCCCTCCACTTT
TRBV29-1,.,TRBJ1-2,.,CSVGEDHGYTF,TGCAGCGTTGGGGAGGACCATGGCTACACCTTC
TRBV9,.,TRBJ2-7,.,CASSVGMEIYEQYF,TGTGCCAGCAGCGTAGGAATGGAGATTTACGAGCAGTACTTC
TRBV28,.,TRBJ2-7,.,CASSLMTAEQYF,TGTGCCAGCAGTTTAATGACAGCCGAGCAGTACTTC
TRBV28,once,TRBJ2-7,TRBD1,CASSFLGQSYEQYF,TGTGCCAGCAGTTTTTTGGGACAGTCCTACGAGCAGTACTTC
TRBV5-1,.,TRBJ2-5,.,CASSLGQGSVETQYF,TGCGCCAGCAGCTTGGGTCAGGGGTCGGTAGAGACCCAGTACTTC
TRBV9,.,TRBJ1-5,.,CASSWGANQPQHF,TGTGCCAGCAGCTGGGGGGCTAATCAGCCCCAGCATTTT
TRBV7-9,few,TRBJ2-6,.,CASSSSNSGANVLTF,TGTGCCAGCAGCTCCAGTAACTCTGGGGCCAACGTCCTGACTTTC
TRBV4-2,.,TRBJ2-1,.,CASSQDRTGLGYNEQFF,TGTGCCAGCAGCCAAGATCGTACGGGTTTGGGGTACAATGAGCAGTTCTTC
TRBV11-2,.,TRBJ2-3,TRBD2,CASSLMSGRDTQYF,TGTGCCAGCAGCTTAATGAGCGGGAGGGATACGCAGTATTTT
TRBV18,.,TRBJ1-2,TRBD1,CASSLAGTGNGYTF,TGTGCCAGCTCACTCGCCGGGACAGGGAACGGCTACACCTTC
TRBV7-3,.,TRBJ2-1,.,CASSLSSLNNEQFF,TGTGCCAGCAGCTTAAGCTCGTTGAACAATGAGCAGTTCTTC
TRBV19,.,TRBJ1-5,.,CASTLTGGNQPQHF,TGTGCCAGTACCCTGACTGGGGGCAATCAGCCCCAGCATTTT
TRBV6-5,.,TRBJ2-7,.,CASSYPGGGPEEQYF,TGTGCCAGCAGTTACCCCGGTGGAGGGCCGGAAGAGCAGTACTTC
TRBV7-2,few,TRBJ1-2,.,CASSLAGALYGYTF,TGTGCCAGCAGCTTAGCTGGGGCCCTCTATGGCTACACCTTC
TRBV29-1,.,TRBJ2-7,.,CSVEVSSYEQYF,TGCAGCGTTGAGGTTAGCTCCTACGAGCAGTACTTC
TRBV6-1,.,TRBJ1-2,.,CASHRGGIYGYTF,TGTGCCAGCCACCGAGGGGGTATCTATGGCTACACCTTC
TRBV21-1,.,TRBJ2-7,.,CASSKRTFPSPYEQYF,TGTGCCAGCAGCAAGCGGACTTTCCCGAGCCCCTACGAGCAGTACTTC
TRBV4-1,once,TRBJ2-1,.,CASSQDRPHARSLSSYNEQFF,TGCGCCAGCAGCCAAGATAGACCTCACGCTAGGTCACTGAGCTCCTACAATGAGCAGTTCTTC
TRBV6-5,.,TRBJ2-7,TRBD1,CASSYKGQFSYEQYF,TGTGCCAGCAGTTATAAGGGACAGTTCTCCTACGAGCAGTACTTC
TRBV5-1,.,TRBJ2-2,.,CASSPQGTGELFF,TGCGCCAGCAGCCCACAGGGTACCGGGGAGCTGTTTTTT
TRBV28,.,TRBJ1-2,.,CASIAPSGRESYGYTF,TGTGCCAGCATCGCCCCCTCGGGCAGGGAAAGCTATGGCTACACCTTC
TRBV19,.,TRBJ2-3,TRBD2,CASTPGTSGSTDTQYF,TGTGCCAGTACTCCTGGGACTAGCGGGAGTACAGATACGCAGTATTTT
TRBV7-3,.,TRBJ2-3,TRBD2,CASSERTSGTDTQYF,TGTGCCAGCAGCGAGCGGACTAGCGGGACCGATACGCAGTATTTT
TRBV18,once,TRBJ1-4,.,CASSPPGTLRGEKLFF,TGTGCCAGCTCACCCCCCGGGACCTTACGGGGTGAAAAACTGTTTTTT
TRBV7-6,.,TRBJ2-2,.,CASSLGGLVLDGELFF,TGTGCCAGCAGCCTGGGCGGTCTGGTGCTCGACGGGGAGCTGTTTTTT
TRBV28,.,TRBJ2-1,TRBD1,CASSPYTGGKRVPFLPSLYNEQFF,TGTGCCAGCAGTCCCTATACAGGGGGAAAGCGAGTCCCATTCCTTCCCTCCCTTTACAATGAGCAGTTCTTC
TRBV7-8,.,TRBJ1-2,.,CASSPARVLGGYTF,TGTGCCAGCAGCCCGGCCCGAGTGCTGGGGGGCTACACCTTC